This record looks at one TCR beta chain sequence and its context. Its specific antigen is unknown. Base qualities are not provided; no much larger clone lies one nucleotide away. This entry is derived from a study of neoadjuvant anti-PD-1 for oral cavity cancer (dated by TCRdb to about 2021). Looking at the study overall: Patients mostly received three to four biweekly doses of nivolumab at 3 mg/kg before curative-intent surgical resection. An approximately 30% response rate was observed in the parent correlative cohort, in which around 12 patients were included. Under RECIST 1.1, patients with complete response, partial response or stable disease were classed as responders, and patients with progression were classed as non-responders. Patients without progression received a fourth nivolumab dose around day 43 and underwent definitive surgical resection on days 50-56.

Trimming at the junction amounts to 4 bases on V and 10 bases on J, and the germline ends lie 14 bases apart. The CDR3 sequence holds 14 residues, the cysteine and phenylalanine included. Just the 42-base CDR3 DNA is kept, in frame starting at base 1. CDR1 and CDR2 (SGHTA, FQGNSA) derive from the germline V gene. Broader findings and caveats from the paper: After neoadjuvant nivolumab, T cell clonality (Gini index) in PBMCs was significantly higher in non-responders than in responders. Higher pretreatment blood TCRbeta clonality and lower post-treatment tumor TCRbeta clonality were correlated with higher pretreatment blood Treg/Th17 ratios. Only three patients per response group were included in the TCR analyses, and the authors called for validation in larger cohorts.

The label giving this sample's time point can be read as: before neoadjuvant nivolumab. Patients were newly diagnosed with stage II-IVA oral cavity squamous cell carcinoma and had received no prior systemic or radiation treatment. The cohort consisted of patients with HPV-negative, locally advanced oral cavity squamous cell carcinoma. No culture maintenance or expansion was done, as the peripheral blood mononuclear cells went straight to analysis. The samples were obtained from a longitudinal correlative study of a single-arm phase II trial testing neoadjuvant nivolumab in oral cavity squamous cell carcinoma. Genomic DNA-based TCRbeta sequencing was performed on subject-matched pre- and post-treatment PBMCs and tumors from three responders and three non-responders. Peripheral blood mononuclear cells were collected once before nivolumab treatment and again after treatment, at the time of surgery. The Maxwell RSC DNA from Cells kit was used to isolate genomic DNA from PBMCs.

For deep sequencing, each PBMC sample was run in six replicates, with libraries mostly built from around 500 ng of input genomic DNA. The immunoSEQ hsTCRbeta kit was used to prepare TCRbeta libraries, following the manufacturer's instructions. The completed libraries were mixed into a single pool at 3 nM, then sequenced with an Illumina NovaSeq 6000 S4 flow cell. The original methods were these. The immunoSEQ Analyzer handled quality control and preprocessing of the raw data. The analysis was restricted to productive rearrangements, with each unique CDR3 amino acid sequence defining a clonotype. Using the R package tcR, the researchers computed the Gini-Simpson index as their estimate of repertoire clonality. Gini indices were compared with Student's t test, and associations with tumor size change were assessed by Pearson correlation. Here the immuneACCESS table is served through TCRdb, limited to in-frame sequences with V and J called. Missing clones are a known gap in these copies; in checked studies unresolved V genes cover under half, and the rest lacks a known reason. The V and J calls and the clone size are those of that table, but D and trimming were determined from the DNA. This sample holds over 10,000 clones; over 65% were observed only once. The ten biggest clones cover around 2.5% of the sample.

This TCR came from a person between 35 and 79 years old with oral cavity squamous cell carcinoma. Recombination connected TRBV7-2 to TRBJ1-6; TRBD1 is possibly the D segment (5 matching bases). The material was PBMCs, obtained before nivolumab (anti-PD-1) treatment. The DNA is as follows: TGTGCCAGCAGCTCCCCGGGGGACGAATCACCCCTCCACTTT. Translated, it reads CASSSPGDESPLHF.